Shown below are 15 T cell receptor beta chains from a single sample sequenced in a study of blood T cell repertoires in COVID-19. Data came from immunoSEQ multiplex PCR; TCRdb stores just in-frame clones and leaves some out. This sample yields more than 250,000 clones, of which roughly nine tenths are seen a single time; under 7% belongs to the top ten. Sample: PBMCs or T cells enriched from blood (not recorded which). Receptor source: a woman aged 40 to 50 who had recovered from COVID-19.

The sample holds one count of this clone. The chain carries TRBV4-1 and TRBJ2-3; TRBD2 agrees at 9 bases. Germline CDR1 is MGHRA and CDR2 is YSYEKL. The ends lost 3 bases at V and 5 bases at J; junction bases unmatched: 9. The CDR3 consists of 16 residues. DNA for the CDR3: TGCGCCAGCAGCCAGGGGGGACTAGCACGCCGAGATACGCAGTATTTT. Its translation is CASSQGGLARRDTQYF.

The genes are TRBV27 and TRBJ2-3; no reliable D call. This CDR3 has 16 amino acids. Trimming cost V 0 bases and J 2 bases, with 12 bases left between them. CDR1 and CDR2 from the germline V gene are MNHEY and SMNVEV (reference sequence). The CDR3 is CASSLSGPQATDTQYF. CDR3 in DNA: TGTGCCAGCAGTTTATCGGGCCCCCAAGCCACAGATACGCAGTATTTT.

This CDR3 reads CASSIGGRAYEQYF. The CDR3, as DNA: TGTGCCAGCAGCATCGGCGGGAGGGCCTACGAGCAGTACTTC. The chain links TRBV7-9 to TRBJ2-7; the match to TRBD2 covers 9 bases. Germline CDR1 is SEHNR and CDR2 is FQNEAQ (reference sequence). The V gene end was trimmed by 5 bases and the J gene end by 2 bases; junction bases not matched to a gene: 4. The CDR3 has 14 amino acids. The full variable domain, in which reference TRBV7-9 and TRBJ2-7 provide the parts outside the CDR3, is DTGVSQNPRHKITKRGQNVTFRCDPISEHNRLYWYRQTLGQGPEFLTYFQNEAQLEKSRLLSDRFSAERPKGSFSTLEIQRTEQGDSAMYLCASSIGGRAYEQYFGPGTRLTVT.

This rearrangement joins TRBV11-2 to TRBJ2-5; 7 bases agree with TRBD2. Germline CDR1 reads SGHAT; CDR2 reads FQNNGV. J lost 2 bases, V lost 7 bases, and 7 bases had no gene match. The CDR3 spans 14 residues. CDR3 sequence: CASTPSGLQETQYF. CDR3 nucleotides: TGTGCCAGCACCCCCTCGGGACTACAAGAGACCCAGTACTTC. The complete variable domain, with remaining parts taken from reference TRBV11-2 and TRBJ2-5, reads EAGVAQSPRYKIIEKRQSVAFWCNPISGHATLYWYQQILGQGPKLLIQFQNNGVVDDSQLPKDRFSAERLKGVDSTLKIQPAKLEDSAVYLCASTPSGLQETQYFGPGTRLLVL.

The chain links TRBV7-2 to TRBJ2-1; D may be TRBD2 (6 bases). This CDR3 spans 15 amino acids. Germline assignment: CDR1 SGHTA and CDR2 FQGNSA. Trimming took off 1 base at V and 0 bases at J, with 7 bases between the two ends. Here the CDR3 reads CASSLDGGSYNEQFF. The CDR3 DNA follows: TGTGCCAGCAGCTTAGACGGGGGCTCCTACAATGAGCAGTTCTTC.

V and J are TRBV27 and TRBJ2-7; 10 bases are shared with TRBD1. This CDR3 contains 14 residues. V was pared by 6 bases and J by 4 bases, with 6 bases of the junction left unmatched. CDR1 MNHEY and CDR2 SMNVEV come from the germline V gene (reference sequence). CDR3 coding DNA: TGTGCCAGCAGGTGGGGACAGGGGTCTTACGAGCAGTACTTC. Translated: CASRWGQGSYEQYF.

The table lists this clone with a count of one. J is TRBJ2-7 and V is TRBV28; D perhaps matches TRBD1 (6 bases). The CDR3 extends over 15 amino acids. Trimming cost V 6 bases and J 2 bases, with 17 bases left between them. The V gene's germline CDR1 is MDHEN and CDR2 SYDVKM. The CDR3 reads CASRRQALLAYEQYF. CDR3 bases: TGTGCCAGCAGGCGACAGGCCCTCTTGGCCTACGAGCAGTACTTC.

V and J are TRBV3-1 (or the pseudogene TRBV3-2) and TRBJ1-2; tentative D call: TRBD1 (6 bases). Germline V gene lookup returns CDR1 LGHDT and CDR2 YNNKEL (reference sequence). V lost 3 bases and J 2 bases, leaving 31 bases between the germline ends. This CDR3 is built from 21 residues. The CDR3 spells CASSQTHVGLIGKGGNYGYTF. Here the CDR3 DNA reads TGTGCCAGCAGCCAGACTCACGTTGGGCTTATAGGGAAGGGGGGGAACTATGGCTACACCTTC.

The chain couples TRBV9 to TRBJ2-1; 16 nucleotides agree with TRBD2. The CDR3 totals 20 residues. After removal of 3 bases from V and 0 bases from J, the junction contained 9 bases not matched to a gene. Germline values: CDR1 SGDLS, CDR2 YYNGEE. DNA for the CDR3: TGTGCCAGCAGCGCGTCAGCGGGACTAGCGGGAGGGCCCTCCTACAATGAGCAGTTCTTC. This encodes CASSASAGLAGGPSYNEQFF.

V usage is TRBV28 and J usage is TRBJ1-3; 9 bases map to TRBD1. J was trimmed by 0 bases and V by 1 base; bases with no gene match: 4. The CDR3 consists of 17 residues. Germline V lookup: CDR1 MDHEN, CDR2 SYDVKM. DNA for the CDR3: TGTGCCAGCAGTTTATCGGGACAGGGAATCTCTGGAAACACCATATATTTT. Translating gives CASSLSGQGISGNTIYF.

The J gene is TRBJ2-7, the V gene TRBV6-5, with 14 bases aligning to TRBD2. The CDR3 is 14 amino acids. V gave up 5 bases and J gave up 10 bases; unmatched junction bases: 7. Looked up from germline, CDR1 is MNHEY and CDR2 is SVGAGI. The DNA of the CDR3 is TGTGCCAGCAGTACCGCCGGGACTAGCGGGAGTCAGTACTTC. This sequence encodes CASSTAGTSGSQYF.

This chain connects TRBV18 to TRBJ2-5, with 11 positions matching TRBD1. V shed 1 base and J 5 bases; nucleotides not matched to a gene: 6. Germline V gene data show CDR1 as KGHSH and CDR2 as LQKENI. The CDR3 is 16 residues long. CDR3 region: CASSPRPGTGGETQYF. CDR3 DNA sequence: TGTGCCAGCTCACCACGTCCCGGGACAGGGGGGGAGACCCAGTACTTC.

V gene TRBV7-2 combines with J gene TRBJ2-7; 7 bases agree with TRBD2. The germline CDR1 and CDR2 sequences are SGHTA and FQGNSA. The CDR3 has 15 residues. With V trimmed by 4 bases and J by 2 bases, 8 bases remained unmatched. The CDR3 spells CASSYKRESTYEQYF. The DNA of the CDR3 is TGTGCCAGCAGCTATAAGCGGGAAAGTACCTACGAGCAGTACTTC. Together with reference TRBV7-2 and TRBJ2-7, the CDR3 gives the full variable domain: GAGVSQSPSNKVTEKGKDVELRCDPISGHTALYWYRQSLGQGLEFLIYFQGNSAPDKSGLPSDRFSAERTGGSVSTLTIQRTQQEDSAVYLCASSYKRESTYEQYFGPGTRLTVT.

This clone was detected a few times. This chain joins TRBV15 and TRBJ2-7, with 7 bases aligning to TRBD2. Germline CDR1 LNHNV, CDR2 YYDKDF (reference sequence). This CDR3 has 15 residues. Losses at the gene ends were 0 bases for V and 3 bases for J; bases not matched to a gene: 5. Here the CDR3 DNA reads TGTGCCACCAGCAGAGATGGAGCGGGGCACTACGAGCAGTACTTC. Encoded protein: CATSRDGAGHYEQYF.

This clone has a handful of counts. This rearrangement joins TRBV5-8 to TRBJ2-7; D uncertain. Germline V lookup: CDR1 SGHTS, CDR2 YDEGEE. The CDR3 consists of 17 residues. V was shortened by 3 bases and J by 2 bases, with 21 bases between the two germline ends. The CDR3, as DNA: TGTGCCAGCAGCTCCCCAGGCTCAGGTCCCCGAACCTACGAGCAGTACTTC. This encodes CASSSPGSGPRTYEQYF.